This is a list of T cell receptor beta chains from one sample in a study of OX40 agonist ivuxolimab in advanced cancers. Libraries were prepared by immunoSEQ multiplex PCR; TCRdb keeps only in-frame clonotypes and omits some of them. The sample shows about 83,000 clones, approximately 84% of them seen only once. The sequenced sample was CD4+ or CD8+ T cells sorted from blood, obtained in a trial of the OX40 agonist ivuxolimab. These receptors came from an adult with an advanced solid tumor such as melanoma, head and neck, liver or kidney cancer. Each CDR3 is given with its conserved first and last residue. Fields, in order: clone size, V gene, J gene, D gene, CDR3 protein, CDR3 DNA. The D gene is left open where the match is weak. Size is omitted from some rows. Given values are once, few, many or a class for expanded clones.

clone_size: NA
v_call: TRBV7-2
j_call: TRBJ2-1
d_call: TRBD2
cdr3_aa: CASSFRLAGENEQFF
cdr3_nt: TGTGCCAGCAGCTTTCGACTAGCGGGGGAGAATGAGCAGTTCTTC

clone_size: once
v_call: TRBV27
j_call: TRBJ2-1
d_call: NA
cdr3_aa: CASSLSINTGTPNEQFF
cdr3_nt: TGTGCCAGCAGTTTATCGATTAATACCGGGACTCCCAATGAGCAGTTCTTC

clone_size: few
v_call: TRBV5-1
j_call: TRBJ1-1
d_call: NA
cdr3_aa: CASSRAATTEAFF
cdr3_nt: TGCGCCAGCAGCCGAGCCGCGACAACTGAAGCTTTCTTT

clone_size: NA
v_call: TRBV5-1
j_call: TRBJ1-2
d_call: TRBD1
cdr3_aa: CASSYMTGNDGYTF
cdr3_nt: TGCGCCAGCAGCTATATGACAGGGAATGATGGCTACACCTTC

clone_size: NA
v_call: TRBV7-9
j_call: TRBJ2-1
d_call: TRBD2
cdr3_aa: CASSLVLAGSAGFF
cdr3_nt: TGTGCCAGCAGCTTAGTACTAGCGGGCAGCGCGGGGTTCTTC

clone_size: NA
v_call: TRBV15
j_call: TRBJ2-1
d_call: NA
cdr3_aa: CATSGRGSYNEQFF
cdr3_nt: TGTGCCACCAGCGGTCGGGGGAGCTACAATGAGCAGTTCTTC

clone_size: once
v_call: TRBV6-1
j_call: TRBJ2-1
d_call: NA
cdr3_aa: CASSETGWYEQFF
cdr3_nt: TGTGCCAGCAGTGAGACGGGATGGTATGAGCAGTTCTTC

clone_size: NA
v_call: TRBV7-3
j_call: TRBJ2-1
d_call: NA
cdr3_aa: CASSPLGGAGRNEQFF
cdr3_nt: TGTGCCAGCAGCCCACTAGGGGGGGCAGGGAGGAATGAGCAGTTCTTC

clone_size: NA
v_call: TRBV5-5
j_call: TRBJ2-6
d_call: TRBD1
cdr3_aa: CASSFGWGTGVSGANVLTF
cdr3_nt: TGTGCCAGCAGCTTCGGGTGGGGGACAGGAGTCTCTGGGGCCAACGTCCTGACTTTC

clone_size: NA
v_call: TRBV18
j_call: TRBJ2-7
d_call: TRBD2
cdr3_aa: CASSPIQSSGRGYEQYF
cdr3_nt: TGTGCCAGCTCACCCATCCAGTCATCGGGGAGGGGCTACGAGCAGTACTTC

clone_size: NA
v_call: TRBV19
j_call: TRBJ1-5
d_call: NA
cdr3_aa: CASSIANQPQHF
cdr3_nt: TGTGCCAGTAGTATAGCCAATCAGCCCCAGCATTTT

clone_size: NA
v_call: TRBV7-2
j_call: TRBJ2-1
d_call: NA
cdr3_aa: CASSLRWVSYNEQFF
cdr3_nt: TGTGCCAGCAGCTTACGGTGGGTCTCCTACAATGAGCAGTTCTTC

clone_size: NA
v_call: TRBV5-1
j_call: TRBJ2-2
d_call: NA
cdr3_aa: CASSLDLRNTGELFF
cdr3_nt: TGCGCCAGCAGCTTGGATCTGAGGAACACCGGGGAGCTGTTTTTT

clone_size: NA
v_call: TRBV5-8
j_call: TRBJ1-2
d_call: TRBD1
cdr3_aa: CASSPGPGTVIYGYTF
cdr3_nt: TGTGCCAGCAGCCCCGGCCCCGGGACAGTAATTTATGGCTACACCTTC

clone_size: NA
v_call: TRBV7-2
j_call: TRBJ2-7
d_call: NA
cdr3_aa: CASSLWGSSYEQYF
cdr3_nt: TGTGCCAGCAGCTTGTGGGGTTCTTCCTACGAGCAGTACTTC

clone_size: few
v_call: TRBV7-8
j_call: TRBJ1-6
d_call: NA
cdr3_aa: CASSLPGVGTPLHF
cdr3_nt: TGTGCCAGCAGCTTACCGGGTGTGGGGACACCCCTCCACTTT

clone_size: NA
v_call: TRBV5-1
j_call: TRBJ2-1
d_call: TRBD2
cdr3_aa: CASSSAYAGDYNEQFF
cdr3_nt: TGCGCCAGCAGCTCCGCGTATGCGGGGGATTACAATGAGCAGTTCTTC

clone_size: NA
v_call: TRBV9
j_call: TRBJ1-1
d_call: NA
cdr3_aa: CASSQFRGGRGSMNTEAFF
cdr3_nt: TGTGCCAGCAGCCAATTCCGCGGGGGGCGCGGTAGTATGAACACTGAAGCTTTCTTT

clone_size: NA
v_call: TRBV7-9
j_call: TRBJ1-4
d_call: NA
cdr3_aa: CASSPPGAREKLFF
cdr3_nt: TGTGCCAGCAGCCCGCCGGGGGCGCGTGAAAAACTGTTTTTT

clone_size: NA
v_call: TRBV11-2
j_call: TRBJ2-1
d_call: NA
cdr3_aa: CASSRLGEQFF
cdr3_nt: TGTGCCAGCAGCCGGTTGGGTGAGCAGTTCTTC

clone_size: NA
v_call: TRBV9
j_call: TRBJ2-2
d_call: NA
cdr3_aa: CASSKGEGGELFF
cdr3_nt: TGTGCCAGCAGCAAGGGGGAGGGCGGGGAGCTGTTTTTT

clone_size: NA
v_call: TRBV27
j_call: TRBJ1-1
d_call: NA
cdr3_aa: CASSPVMNTEAFF
cdr3_nt: TGTGCCAGCAGTCCAGTCATGAACACTGAAGCTTTCTTT

clone_size: NA
v_call: TRBV4-1
j_call: TRBJ1-1
d_call: TRBD1
cdr3_aa: CASSQGQGDAEAFF
cdr3_nt: TGCGCCAGCAGCCAAGGACAGGGCGACGCTGAAGCTTTCTTT

clone_size: once
v_call: TRBV9
j_call: TRBJ2-7
d_call: NA
cdr3_aa: CASSVASFGYEQYF
cdr3_nt: TGTGCCAGCAGCGTAGCCTCTTTTGGGTACGAGCAGTACTTC

clone_size: NA
v_call: TRBV5-1
j_call: TRBJ2-4
d_call: NA
cdr3_aa: CASSLWGQAKNIQYF
cdr3_nt: TGCGCCAGCAGCTTATGGGGGCAGGCCAAAAACATTCAGTACTTC

clone_size: NA
v_call: TRBV27
j_call: TRBJ1-5
d_call: NA
cdr3_aa: CASSLGGVGGYQPQHF
cdr3_nt: TGTGCCAGCAGTTTAGGGGGGGTGGGAGGCTATCAGCCCCAGCATTTT

clone_size: NA
v_call: TRBV5-1
j_call: TRBJ2-2
d_call: NA
cdr3_aa: CASSLSRGARTNTGELFF
cdr3_nt: TGCGCCAGCAGCTTGAGTCGGGGGGCAAGAACGAACACCGGGGAGCTGTTTTTT

clone_size: NA
v_call: TRBV30
j_call: TRBJ2-6
d_call: NA
cdr3_aa: CACPMSSGTNVLTF
cdr3_nt: TGTGCCTGTCCTATGTCCTCTGGGACCAACGTCCTGACTTTC

clone_size: NA
v_call: TRBV7-3
j_call: TRBJ1-2
d_call: NA
cdr3_aa: CASSLNIQGNYGYTF
cdr3_nt: TGTGCCAGCAGCTTAAACATTCAGGGAAACTATGGCTACACCTTC

clone_size: NA
v_call: TRBV14
j_call: TRBJ1-1
d_call: NA
cdr3_aa: CASSQDWGAFNTEAFF
cdr3_nt: TGTGCCAGCAGCCAAGATTGGGGGGCTTTTAACACTGAAGCTTTCTTT

clone_size: NA
v_call: TRBV5-1
j_call: TRBJ2-5
d_call: TRBD2
cdr3_aa: CASSFASGRGETQYF
cdr3_nt: TGCGCCAGCAGCTTCGCTAGCGGTAGAGGAGAGACCCAGTACTTC

clone_size: NA
v_call: TRBV5-1
j_call: TRBJ2-7
d_call: TRBD2
cdr3_aa: CASSLVGGDSYEQYF
cdr3_nt: TGCGCCAGCAGCTTGGTTGGGGGGGACTCCTACGAGCAGTACTTC

clone_size: NA
v_call: TRBV7-8
j_call: TRBJ1-1
d_call: TRBD1
cdr3_aa: CASSPQGRNTEAFF
cdr3_nt: TGTGCCAGCAGCCCACAGGGGAGGAACACTGAAGCTTTCTTT

clone_size: NA
v_call: TRBV7-3
j_call: TRBJ2-2
d_call: NA
cdr3_aa: CASSLVAGRDGELFF
cdr3_nt: TGTGCCAGCAGCCTCGTTGCCGGCCGAGACGGGGAGCTGTTTTTT

clone_size: NA
v_call: TRBV11-1
j_call: TRBJ1-1
d_call: TRBD1
cdr3_aa: CASSSQGSEAFF
cdr3_nt: TGTGCCAGCAGCTCACAGGGGTCTGAAGCTTTCTTT

clone_size: NA
v_call: TRBV6-6
j_call: TRBJ2-7
d_call: NA
cdr3_aa: CASSDPTFYEQYF
cdr3_nt: TGTGCCTCCTCGGATCCGACATTCTACGAGCAGTACTTC

clone_size: NA
v_call: TRBV14
j_call: TRBJ1-1
d_call: NA
cdr3_aa: CASSDKVRASTEAFF
cdr3_nt: TGTGCCAGCAGCGACAAAGTTAGGGCGAGTACTGAAGCTTTCTTT

clone_size: NA
v_call: TRBV20-1
j_call: TRBJ2-7
d_call: NA
cdr3_aa: CRVKQGYEQYF
cdr3_nt: TGCAGGGTTAAACAGGGCTACGAGCAGTACTTC

clone_size: NA
v_call: TRBV4-1
j_call: TRBJ2-5
d_call: TRBD2
cdr3_aa: CASSQDWIAGPLETQYF
cdr3_nt: TGCGCCAGCAGCCAAGATTGGATAGCGGGACCTCTGGAGACCCAGTACTTC

clone_size: NA
v_call: TRBV30
j_call: TRBJ1-4
d_call: TRBD1
cdr3_aa: CAWSGLPTGSTNEKLFF
cdr3_nt: TGTGCCTGGAGTGGACTTCCGACAGGGTCAACTAATGAAAAACTGTTTTTT

clone_size: NA
v_call: TRBV7-3
j_call: TRBJ2-2
d_call: TRBD2
cdr3_aa: CASTRDYNTGELFF
cdr3_nt: TGTGCCAGCACCCGGGACTACAACACCGGGGAGCTGTTTTTT

clone_size: NA
v_call: TRBV7-2
j_call: TRBJ2-2
d_call: NA
cdr3_aa: CASSSLRMAGELFF
cdr3_nt: TGTGCCAGCAGCTCCCTAAGGATGGCCGGGGAGCTGTTTTTT

clone_size: NA
v_call: TRBV14
j_call: TRBJ1-6
d_call: TRBD1
cdr3_aa: CASSLTGGRISSYNSPLHF
cdr3_nt: TGTGCCAGCAGCCTGACAGGGGGCCGTATAAGCTCCTATAATTCACCCCTCCACTTT

clone_size: few
v_call: TRBV5-8
j_call: TRBJ1-2
d_call: NA
cdr3_aa: CASSLFAGKFAGYTF
cdr3_nt: TGTGCCAGCAGCTTGTTTGCGGGGAAGTTTGCTGGCTACACCTTC

clone_size: NA
v_call: TRBV5-1
j_call: TRBJ2-1
d_call: NA
cdr3_aa: CASSLGFEQFF
cdr3_nt: TGCGCCAGCAGCTTGGGGTTTGAGCAGTTCTTC

clone_size: NA
v_call: TRBV30
j_call: TRBJ2-7
d_call: TRBD2
cdr3_aa: CAWSVRLAGGVIYEQYF
cdr3_nt: TGTGCCTGGAGTGTAAGGCTAGCGGGAGGCGTAATTTACGAGCAGTACTTC